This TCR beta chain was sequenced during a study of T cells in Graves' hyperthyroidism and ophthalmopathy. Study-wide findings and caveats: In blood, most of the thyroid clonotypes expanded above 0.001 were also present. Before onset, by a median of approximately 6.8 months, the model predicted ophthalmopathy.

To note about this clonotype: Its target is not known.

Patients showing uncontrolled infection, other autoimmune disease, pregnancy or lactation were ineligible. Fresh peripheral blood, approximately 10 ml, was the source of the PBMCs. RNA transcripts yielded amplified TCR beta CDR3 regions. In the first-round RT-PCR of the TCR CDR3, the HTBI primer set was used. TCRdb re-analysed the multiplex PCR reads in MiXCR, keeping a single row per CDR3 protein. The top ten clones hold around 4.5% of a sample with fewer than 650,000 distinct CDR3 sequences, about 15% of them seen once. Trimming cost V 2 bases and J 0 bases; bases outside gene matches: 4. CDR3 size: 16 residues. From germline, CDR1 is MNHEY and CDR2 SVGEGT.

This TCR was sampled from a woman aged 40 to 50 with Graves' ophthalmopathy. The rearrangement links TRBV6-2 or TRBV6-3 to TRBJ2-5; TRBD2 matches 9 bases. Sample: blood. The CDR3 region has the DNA TGTGCCAGCAGTTACCCCCTAGCGGGGAACCAAGAGACCCAGTACTTC. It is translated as CASSYPLAGNQETQYF.